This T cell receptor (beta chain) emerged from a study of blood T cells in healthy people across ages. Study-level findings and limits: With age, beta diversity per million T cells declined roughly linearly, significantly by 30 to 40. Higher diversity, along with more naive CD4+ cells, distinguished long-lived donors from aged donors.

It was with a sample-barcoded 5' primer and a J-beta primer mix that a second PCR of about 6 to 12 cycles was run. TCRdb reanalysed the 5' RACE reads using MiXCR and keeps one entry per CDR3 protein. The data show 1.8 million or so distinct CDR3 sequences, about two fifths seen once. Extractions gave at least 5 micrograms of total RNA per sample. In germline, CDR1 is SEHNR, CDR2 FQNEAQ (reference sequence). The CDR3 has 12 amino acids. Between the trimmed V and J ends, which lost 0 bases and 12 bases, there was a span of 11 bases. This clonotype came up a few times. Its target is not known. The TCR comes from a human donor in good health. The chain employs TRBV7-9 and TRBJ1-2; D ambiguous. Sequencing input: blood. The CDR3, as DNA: TGTGCCAGCAGCTTAGCTTTTGGAGGCCACACCTTC. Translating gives CASSLAFGGHTF. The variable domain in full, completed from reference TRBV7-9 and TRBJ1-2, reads DTGVSQNPRHKITKRGQNVTFRCDPISEHNRLYWYRQTLGQGPEFLTYFQNEAQLEKSRLLSDRFSAERPKGSFSTLEIQRTEQGDSAMYLCASSLAFGGHTFGSGTRLTVV.